This is a list of T cell receptor beta chains from one sample in a study of blood T cell repertoires in COVID-19. Data came from immunoSEQ multiplex PCR; TCRdb stores just in-frame clones and leaves some out. The sample has some 250,000 clones; around 90% are singletons. The sequenced sample consisted of peripheral blood. Source of these receptors: a woman aged 55 to 70 with COVID-19, enrolled during active disease. Both conserved end residues are part of each CDR3. D genes are given only for firm matches. Some rows have no size entry. The others give once, few or many, or a class for an expanded clone.

j_call: TRBJ1-5
cdr3_length: 15
v_call: TRBV6-5
d_call: TRBD1
clone_size: -
cdr3_nt: TGTGCCAGCAGTTTCGACAGGGTTGGTAATCAGCCCCAGCATTTT
cdr3_aa: CASSFDRVGNQPQHF

j_call: TRBJ2-1
cdr3_length: 13
v_call: TRBV19
d_call: -
clone_size: once
cdr3_nt: TGTGCCAGTAGTATAGGGACTCGGGATGAGCAGTTCTTC
cdr3_aa: CASSIGTRDEQFF

j_call: TRBJ1-2
cdr3_length: 17
v_call: TRBV7-9
d_call: TRBD1
clone_size: -
cdr3_nt: TGTGCCAGCAGCTTAGGGGACAGGGCTGTCGTGGGCTATGGCTACACCTTC
cdr3_aa: CASSLGDRAVVGYGYTF

j_call: TRBJ1-6
cdr3_length: 14
v_call: TRBV6-5
d_call: TRBD1
clone_size: -
cdr3_nt: TGTGCCAGCAGCGGGACAGTGCTGAATTCACCCCTCCACTTT
cdr3_aa: CASSGTVLNSPLHF

j_call: TRBJ2-1
cdr3_length: 17
v_call: TRBV28
d_call: TRBD1
clone_size: -
cdr3_nt: TGTGCCAGCAGTTTACTTCGTTGGGGACAGGGAGTATATGAGCAGTTCTTC
cdr3_aa: CASSLLRWGQGVYEQFF

j_call: TRBJ2-1
cdr3_length: 15
v_call: TRBV5-4
d_call: -
clone_size: -
cdr3_nt: TGTGCCAGCAGCTTGGTAGCGGTCTATAGGAATGAGCAGTTCTTC
cdr3_aa: CASSLVAVYRNEQFF

j_call: TRBJ2-1
cdr3_length: 11
v_call: TRBV7-9
d_call: -
clone_size: once
cdr3_nt: TGTGCCAGCAGCTTAGCGGGAGTAAAGTTCTTC
cdr3_aa: CASSLAGVKFF

j_call: TRBJ2-7
cdr3_length: 17
v_call: TRBV11-2
d_call: TRBD2
clone_size: -
cdr3_nt: TGTGCCAGCAGCTGGGATACTAGCGGGAGATACCCCTACGAGCAGTACTTC
cdr3_aa: CASSWDTSGRYPYEQYF

j_call: TRBJ1-6
cdr3_length: 10
v_call: TRBV20-1
d_call: -
clone_size: -
cdr3_nt: TGCAGTGCTGTGGGCCCACCCCTCCACTTT
cdr3_aa: CSAVGPPLHF

j_call: TRBJ2-1
cdr3_length: 20
v_call: TRBV7-3
d_call: TRBD2
clone_size: -
cdr3_nt: TGTGCCAGCAGCCCAGGGACTAGCGGGAGTATTTTGGGTGGGGCGAGTGAGCAGTTCTTC
cdr3_aa: CASSPGTSGSILGGASEQFF

j_call: TRBJ1-3
cdr3_length: 14
v_call: TRBV5-4
d_call: -
clone_size: -
cdr3_nt: TGTGCCAGCAGATCAGGCCCCTCTGGAAACACCATATATTTT
cdr3_aa: CASRSGPSGNTIYF

j_call: TRBJ1-2
cdr3_length: 13
v_call: TRBV7-2
d_call: -
clone_size: -
cdr3_nt: TGTGCCAGCAGCTTTACAGTTAACTATGGCTACACCTTC
cdr3_aa: CASSFTVNYGYTF

j_call: TRBJ1-4
cdr3_length: 12
v_call: TRBV25-1
d_call: -
clone_size: -
cdr3_nt: TGTGCCAGCAGTGTTGCTAGTGAAAAACTGTTTTTT
cdr3_aa: CASSVASEKLFF

j_call: TRBJ1-2
cdr3_length: 16
v_call: TRBV28
d_call: TRBD1
clone_size: -
cdr3_nt: TGTGCCAGCATCACCGGGACAGGGACCGCCCTGTCGGGCTACACCTTC
cdr3_aa: CASITGTGTALSGYTF

j_call: TRBJ2-1
cdr3_length: 17
v_call: TRBV7-6
d_call: -
clone_size: -
cdr3_nt: TGTGCCAGCAGTCACTTAGTAGGTCAGGGGAACTACAATGAGCAGTTCTTC
cdr3_aa: CASSHLVGQGNYNEQFF

j_call: TRBJ1-1
cdr3_length: 14
v_call: TRBV6-4
d_call: -
clone_size: -
cdr3_nt: TGTGCCAGCAGTCCTGGGACACGTAACACTGAAGCTTTCTTT
cdr3_aa: CASSPGTRNTEAFF

j_call: TRBJ1-6
cdr3_length: 15
v_call: TRBV6-4
d_call: TRBD1
clone_size: -
cdr3_nt: TGTGCCAGCAGTGACTCCGGGACAGGGGTGTCACCCCTCCACTTT
cdr3_aa: CASSDSGTGVSPLHF

j_call: TRBJ1-5
cdr3_length: 15
v_call: TRBV19
d_call: TRBD1
clone_size: -
cdr3_nt: TGTGCCAGTAGTCTCGGGACAGGTAGCAATCAGCCCCAGCATTTT
cdr3_aa: CASSLGTGSNQPQHF

j_call: TRBJ2-2
cdr3_length: 15
v_call: TRBV3-1/TRBV3-2
d_call: -
clone_size: -
cdr3_nt: TGTGCCAGCAGCCAGGGACAACTGGGCACCGGGGAGCTGTTTTTT
cdr3_aa: CASSQGQLGTGELFF

j_call: TRBJ1-1
cdr3_length: 14
v_call: TRBV29-1
d_call: -
clone_size: -
cdr3_nt: TGCAGCGCCGAGGGGAGGGCCATGAACACTGAAGCTTTCTTT
cdr3_aa: CSAEGRAMNTEAFF

j_call: TRBJ1-1
cdr3_length: 13
v_call: TRBV5-4
d_call: -
clone_size: -
cdr3_nt: TGTGCCAGCAGCTTGGACAGGGACACTGAAGCTTTCTTT
cdr3_aa: CASSLDRDTEAFF

j_call: TRBJ2-7
cdr3_length: 15
v_call: TRBV14
d_call: TRBD2
clone_size: once
cdr3_nt: TGTGCCAGCAGCCAAGGAGGGAGGGCCCCATACGAGCAGTACTTC
cdr3_aa: CASSQGGRAPYEQYF

j_call: TRBJ2-3
cdr3_length: 16
v_call: TRBV10-3
d_call: TRBD1
clone_size: -
cdr3_nt: TGTGCCATCAGTCCATCTGGGGGACAGGGGGTCGGTACGCAGTATTTT
cdr3_aa: CAISPSGGQGVGTQYF

j_call: TRBJ1-5
cdr3_length: 16
v_call: TRBV19
d_call: -
clone_size: -
cdr3_nt: TGTGCCAGTAGTATAGATTCACAGGGTCGAAATCAGCCCCAGCATTTT
cdr3_aa: CASSIDSQGRNQPQHF

j_call: TRBJ1-2
cdr3_length: 15
v_call: TRBV6-1
d_call: TRBD1
clone_size: -
cdr3_nt: TGTGCCAGCAGTGACCCCCAGGGGGCCCTCCATGGCTACACCTTC
cdr3_aa: CASSDPQGALHGYTF

j_call: TRBJ1-4
cdr3_length: 14
v_call: TRBV5-4
d_call: -
clone_size: -
cdr3_nt: TGTGCCAGCAGCTCCCCAGATACCCACGAAAAACTGTTTTTT
cdr3_aa: CASSSPDTHEKLFF

j_call: TRBJ1-5
cdr3_length: 16
v_call: TRBV19
d_call: TRBD1
clone_size: -
cdr3_nt: TGTGCCAGTAGCCCCCAGCGGACAGGGGGCAATCAGCCCCAGCATTTT
cdr3_aa: CASSPQRTGGNQPQHF

j_call: TRBJ1-3
cdr3_length: 15
v_call: TRBV6-5
d_call: -
clone_size: -
cdr3_nt: TGTGCCAGCAGTCTCAGCGGACTCCGAGGAAACACCATATATTTT
cdr3_aa: CASSLSGLRGNTIYF

j_call: TRBJ1-1
cdr3_length: 13
v_call: TRBV18
d_call: -
clone_size: -
cdr3_nt: TGTGCCAGCTCTCCTACGACAGGTTCCGAAGCTTTCTTT
cdr3_aa: CASSPTTGSEAFF

j_call: TRBJ2-1
cdr3_length: 15
v_call: TRBV3-1/TRBV3-2
d_call: TRBD2
clone_size: -
cdr3_nt: TGTGCCAGCAGCCAAGGCGGGGGCTCCTACAATGAGCAGTTCTTC
cdr3_aa: CASSQGGGSYNEQFF

j_call: TRBJ2-5
cdr3_length: 13
v_call: TRBV3-1/TRBV3-2
d_call: -
clone_size: -
cdr3_nt: TGTGCCAGCAGCCACCAGGGCCCAGAGACCCAGTACTTC
cdr3_aa: CASSHQGPETQYF

j_call: TRBJ2-1
cdr3_length: 15
v_call: TRBV7-2
d_call: -
clone_size: -
cdr3_nt: TGTGCCAGCAGCTTAGTGCGGGTTTCCTTCGGGGAGCAGTTCTTC
cdr3_aa: CASSLVRVSFGEQFF

j_call: TRBJ2-2
cdr3_length: 18
v_call: TRBV11-2
d_call: -
clone_size: -
cdr3_nt: TGTGCCAGCAGCTTATTCCCCGCCGGGACACCCAACACCGGGGAGCTGTTTTTT
cdr3_aa: CASSLFPAGTPNTGELFF

j_call: TRBJ2-1
cdr3_length: 16
v_call: TRBV9
d_call: -
clone_size: -
cdr3_nt: TGTGCCAGCAGCGTAGCTCCTAGAAACTCCTACAATGAGCAGTTCTTC
cdr3_aa: CASSVAPRNSYNEQFF

j_call: TRBJ1-1
cdr3_length: 14
v_call: TRBV10-3
d_call: -
clone_size: -
cdr3_nt: TGTGCCATCAGTTTCCAGGGAGGTGCCACTGAAGCTTTCTTT
cdr3_aa: CAISFQGGATEAFF

j_call: TRBJ2-7
cdr3_length: 13
v_call: TRBV2
d_call: -
clone_size: -
cdr3_nt: TGTGCCAGTAACCCCTTACACTCCTACGAGCAGTACTTC
cdr3_aa: CASNPLHSYEQYF

j_call: TRBJ1-1
cdr3_length: 13
v_call: TRBV12-5
d_call: -
clone_size: -
cdr3_nt: TGTGCTAGTGGTTCCGGGCGGGGCACTGAAGCTTTCTTT
cdr3_aa: CASGSGRGTEAFF

j_call: TRBJ2-1
cdr3_length: 14
v_call: TRBV27
d_call: -
clone_size: -
cdr3_nt: TGTGCCAGCAGTTTCGGGGGAGCCTACAATGAGCAGTTCTTC
cdr3_aa: CASSFGGAYNEQFF

j_call: TRBJ2-7
cdr3_length: 13
v_call: TRBV28
d_call: -
clone_size: -
cdr3_nt: TGTGCCAGCAGTTTACCCCTGGGGCACGAGCAGTACTTC
cdr3_aa: CASSLPLGHEQYF

j_call: TRBJ2-2
cdr3_length: 15
v_call: TRBV14
d_call: -
clone_size: -
cdr3_nt: TGTGCCAGCAGCCAAGTTCTAAGGGGTGCCGGGGAGCTGTTTTTT
cdr3_aa: CASSQVLRGAGELFF

j_call: TRBJ1-2
cdr3_length: 14
v_call: TRBV27
d_call: TRBD1
clone_size: once
cdr3_nt: TGTGCCAGCAGTTTTAGCAGGGGGCGCGTGGGCTACACCTTC
cdr3_aa: CASSFSRGRVGYTF

j_call: TRBJ1-2
cdr3_length: 16
v_call: TRBV6-6
d_call: -
clone_size: -
cdr3_nt: TGTGCCAGCAGTTATATCCAGATGTCGGGGGGGTATGGCTACACCTTC
cdr3_aa: CASSYIQMSGGYGYTF

j_call: TRBJ1-1
cdr3_length: 15
v_call: TRBV6-2/TRBV6-3
d_call: -
clone_size: -
cdr3_nt: TGTGCCAGCAGTTCCCTTACAGCCATGAACACTGAAGCTTTCTTT
cdr3_aa: CASSSLTAMNTEAFF

j_call: TRBJ2-7
cdr3_length: 14
v_call: TRBV6-2/TRBV6-3
d_call: TRBD1
clone_size: -
cdr3_nt: TGTGCCAGCAGCCCCGGGACAGGGGGCGGGGAGCAGTACTTC
cdr3_aa: CASSPGTGGGEQYF

j_call: TRBJ2-1
cdr3_length: 13
v_call: TRBV2
d_call: TRBD2
clone_size: -
cdr3_nt: TGTGCCAGCAGTGTTGCGGGAGTCAATGAGCAGTTCTTC
cdr3_aa: CASSVAGVNEQFF

j_call: TRBJ2-2
cdr3_length: 12
v_call: TRBV24-1
d_call: -
clone_size: -
cdr3_nt: TGTGCCACGGGAGTCCACACCGGGGAGCTGTTTTTT
cdr3_aa: CATGVHTGELFF

j_call: TRBJ1-2
cdr3_length: 13
v_call: TRBV2
d_call: TRBD1
clone_size: -
cdr3_nt: TGTGCCAGCATGATTGACAGGGTTAGGGGCTACACCTTC
cdr3_aa: CASMIDRVRGYTF

j_call: TRBJ2-1
cdr3_length: 14
v_call: TRBV11-3
d_call: TRBD2
clone_size: once
cdr3_nt: TGTGCCAGCAGCCCAGGACTAGCGTACAATGAGCAGTTCTTC
cdr3_aa: CASSPGLAYNEQFF

j_call: TRBJ1-2
cdr3_length: 12
v_call: TRBV5-5
d_call: -
clone_size: -
cdr3_nt: TGTGCCAGCAGCTTCAGGGTAGGCGGCTACACCTTC
cdr3_aa: CASSFRVGGYTF

j_call: TRBJ2-1
cdr3_length: 13
v_call: TRBV30
d_call: -
clone_size: -
cdr3_nt: TGTGCCTGGACAGACTCCCCAGCCGATGAGCAGTTCTTC
cdr3_aa: CAWTDSPADEQFF

j_call: TRBJ2-6
cdr3_length: 20
v_call: TRBV24-1
d_call: -
clone_size: once
cdr3_nt: TGTGCCACCAGTGCCACACCAGGACAAGAAAGACCCGTGGGGGCCAACGTCCTGACTTTC
cdr3_aa: CATSATPGQERPVGANVLTF

j_call: TRBJ1-1
cdr3_length: 17
v_call: TRBV25-1
d_call: TRBD1
clone_size: -
cdr3_nt: TGTGCCAGCAGTGATTCTCTGGGGACAGGGTGGGACACTGAAGCTTTCTTT
cdr3_aa: CASSDSLGTGWDTEAFF

j_call: TRBJ1-1
cdr3_length: 14
v_call: TRBV7-8
d_call: -
clone_size: -
cdr3_nt: TGTGCCAGCAGCACCACGGGGGGGGGCACTGAAGCTTTCTTT
cdr3_aa: CASSTTGGGTEAFF